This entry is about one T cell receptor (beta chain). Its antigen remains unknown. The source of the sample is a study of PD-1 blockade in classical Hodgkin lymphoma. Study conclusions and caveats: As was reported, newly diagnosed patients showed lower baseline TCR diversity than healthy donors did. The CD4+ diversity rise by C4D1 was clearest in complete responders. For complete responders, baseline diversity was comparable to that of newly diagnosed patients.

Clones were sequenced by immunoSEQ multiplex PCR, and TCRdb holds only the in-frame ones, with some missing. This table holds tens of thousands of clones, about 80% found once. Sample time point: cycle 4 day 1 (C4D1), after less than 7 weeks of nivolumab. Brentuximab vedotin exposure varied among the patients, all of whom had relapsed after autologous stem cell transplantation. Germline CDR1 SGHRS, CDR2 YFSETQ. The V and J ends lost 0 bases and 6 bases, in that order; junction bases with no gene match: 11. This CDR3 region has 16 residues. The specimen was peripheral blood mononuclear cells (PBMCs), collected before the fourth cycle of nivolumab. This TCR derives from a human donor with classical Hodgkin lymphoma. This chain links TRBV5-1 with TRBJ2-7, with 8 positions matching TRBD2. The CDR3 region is CASSLAGSGGVREQYF. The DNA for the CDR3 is TGCGCCAGCAGCTTGGCCGGGTCGGGAGGGGTTCGCGAGCAGTACTTC. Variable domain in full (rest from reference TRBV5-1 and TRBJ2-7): KAGVTQTPRYLIKTRGQQVTLSCSPISGHRSVSWYQQTPGQGLQFLFEYFSETQRNKGNFPGRFSGRQFSNSRSEMNVSTLELGDSALYLCASSLAGSGGVREQYFGPGTRLTVT.